The 2 T cell receptor beta chains below were found in one sample sequenced in a study of cytomegalovirus exposure and HLA in healthy donors (dated by TCRdb to 2016 to 2017). To prepare the library, the immunoSEQ multiplex PCR assay was applied. A mixture of 60 forward primers for TCR Vbeta segments and 13 reverse primers for TCR Jbeta segments was used in the multiplex PCR. Entries here come from immuneACCESS through TCRdb and include only in-frame sequences with V and J called. Some clones fail to appear in such tables; in the studies checked, an unresolved V gene covers under half of the shortfall, and the cause of the remainder is unknown. For this sample there are under 200,000 clones; around three quarters appear just once. In total, the top ten clones hold around 2.2% of the sample. Sequenced: PBMCs. The receptors originated from a man aged 45-60 years in good health and CMV-seropositive.

The chain is built from TRBV5-1 and TRBJ2-5; D may be TRBD1 (6 bases). The germline CDR1 and CDR2 sequences are SGHRS and YFSETQ. V lost 0 bases, J lost 5 bases, and 11 bases lay in between. CDR3 length: 14 amino acids. The DNA of the CDR3 is TGCGCCAGCAGCTTGGAGGGGGTAGGGGAGACCCAGTACTTC. Translation: CASSLEGVGETQYF. Full variable domain (remainder filled in from reference TRBV5-1 and TRBJ2-5): KAGVTQTPRYLIKTRGQQVTLSCSPISGHRSVSWYQQTPGQGLQFLFEYFSETQRNKGNFPGRFSGRQFSNSRSEMNVSTLELGDSALYLCASSLEGVGETQYFGPGTRLLVL.

The J gene is TRBJ1-2, the V gene TRBV9, with D tentatively TRBD1 (5 bases). Germline loops: CDR1 SGDLS, CDR2 YYNGEE. CDR3 length equals 16 residues. The V end was cut by 0 bases, the J end by 1 base, with 13 bases between. In DNA form, the CDR3 reads TGTGCCAGCAGCGTAGGTCCCCAGGGAGGTAACTATGGCTACACCTTC. This gives the protein CASSVGPQGGNYGYTF.